This T cell receptor (beta chain) is drawn from a study of CD8 T cells in ankylosing spondylitis. Whole-study findings and limits: Clones that were linked to disease were CD8+ and were relatively rare in peripheral blood. Certain motif variants had earlier been reported in reactive arthritis synovial fluid and blood. One TCR beta motif, made up of eight highly homologous variants, appeared characteristic of ankylosing spondylitis blood. As reported, disease-linked clones showed significant enrichment in matched ankylosing spondylitis synovial fluid.

V lost 4 bases and J lost 1; bases outside the gene matches: 5. Germline V CDR1 and CDR2: MNHEY, SVGAGI. The CDR3 spans 16 residues. Preparation of TCR beta libraries was done by quantitative 5'-RACE with molecular barcodes. TCRdb re-called the 5' RACE reads through MiXCR, storing one row per CDR3 protein. Of 800,000 to 900,000 distinct CDR3 sequences listed, 10% to 15% were seen once; the top ten hold approximately 0.51%. This clonotype has more than one count but fewer than ten. Its antigen is unidentified. The V call is TRBV6-5, the J call TRBJ2-1, with TRBD2 matching over 9 bases. This sequence was found in a male donor with ankylosing spondylitis. Sequencing used blood, either unsorted or a sorted T cell fraction (not recorded which). The CDR3 loop reads CASSFVSGSSYNEQFF. Here the CDR3 DNA reads TGTGCCAGCAGTTTCGTTAGCGGGAGTTCCTACAATGAGCAGTTCTTC.